A selection of T cell receptor beta chains follows, all from one sample in a study of beta chain features in type 1 diabetes. Some clones are missing from TCRdb's copy, which holds only in-frame ones; the method was immunoSEQ multiplex PCR. The sample has under 500,000 clones, roughly 31% seen once. Sequencing used naive CD4+ T cells from blood. These receptors were taken from a man between 18 and 29 years old in good health. Each CDR3 is given with its conserved first and last residue. The D gene is left open where the match is weak. Rows give clone size only sometimes, using once, few, many, or a class for an expanded clone.

J gene: TRBJ2-3; V gene: TRBV5-1; clone size: -; D gene: -; CDR3 DNA: TGCGCCAGCAGCTTGTTCAGCCTTAGCACAGATACGCAGTATTTT; CDR3 protein: CASSLFSLSTDTQYF
J gene: TRBJ2-7; V gene: TRBV2; clone size: -; D gene: TRBD1; CDR3 DNA: TGTGCCAGCAGTCCTCAGACAGGGATGGTGGACGAGCAGTACTTC; CDR3 protein: CASSPQTGMVDEQYF
J gene: TRBJ2-5; V gene: TRBV7-9; clone size: -; D gene: TRBD2; CDR3 DNA: TGTGCCAGCAGCCCTAGCGGCTCAGAGACCCAGTACTTC; CDR3 protein: CASSPSGSETQYF
J gene: TRBJ2-1; V gene: TRBV9; clone size: -; D gene: -; CDR3 DNA: TGTGCCAGCAGCTGGACCCATACAAATGAGCAGTTCTTC; CDR3 protein: CASSWTHTNEQFF
J gene: TRBJ1-3; V gene: TRBV30; clone size: few; D gene: -; CDR3 DNA: TGTGCCTGGAGGGCCGGTTCGAGCACCATATATTTT; CDR3 protein: CAWRAGSSTIYF
J gene: TRBJ2-5; V gene: TRBV7-2; clone size: few; D gene: -; CDR3 DNA: TGTGCCAGCAGCTTACCCGTCGGGAGTGGGGAGACCCAGTACTTC; CDR3 protein: CASSLPVGSGETQYF
J gene: TRBJ2-3; V gene: TRBV30; clone size: few; D gene: TRBD2; CDR3 DNA: TGTGCCTGGAAACTAGCGGGAGGAGATACGCAGTATTTT; CDR3 protein: CAWKLAGGDTQYF
J gene: TRBJ1-4; V gene: TRBV27; clone size: few; D gene: TRBD1; CDR3 DNA: TGTGCCAGCAGTACCAGACAGGGGAGGGAAAAACTGTTTTTT; CDR3 protein: CASSTRQGREKLFF
J gene: TRBJ1-1; V gene: TRBV29-1; clone size: few; D gene: -; CDR3 DNA: TGCAGCGTTGCGAGCCTAATGAACACTGAAGCTTTCTTT; CDR3 protein: CSVASLMNTEAFF
J gene: TRBJ1-3; V gene: TRBV10-3; clone size: -; D gene: -; CDR3 DNA: TGTGCCATGATTCCCCGGCACGGAAACACCATATATTTT; CDR3 protein: CAMIPRHGNTIYF
J gene: TRBJ2-5; V gene: TRBV7-9; clone size: -; D gene: TRBD2; CDR3 DNA: TGTGCCAGCAGGCAGCTAGCGGGAGTTGAGACCCAGTACTTC; CDR3 protein: CASRQLAGVETQYF
J gene: TRBJ2-7; V gene: TRBV5-1; clone size: -; D gene: -; CDR3 DNA: TGCGCCAGCAGCTTGGACGTAGTGACTAGTTGGGTGCACGAGCAGTACTTC; CDR3 protein: CASSLDVVTSWVHEQYF
J gene: TRBJ2-1; V gene: TRBV9; clone size: few; D gene: -; CDR3 DNA: TGTGCCAGCAGCGTAGCTGGGGGCCGCGAGCAGTTCTTC; CDR3 protein: CASSVAGGREQFF
J gene: TRBJ2-1; V gene: TRBV5-6; clone size: -; D gene: TRBD2; CDR3 DNA: TGTGCCAGCAGCTTGACTAGCGGATTTTACAATGAGCAGTTCTTC; CDR3 protein: CASSLTSGFYNEQFF
J gene: TRBJ2-3; V gene: TRBV30; clone size: -; D gene: -; CDR3 DNA: TGTGCCTGGAGTCGGGAAGGCCTAGATACGCAGTATTTT; CDR3 protein: CAWSREGLDTQYF
J gene: TRBJ1-3; V gene: TRBV19; clone size: -; D gene: -; CDR3 DNA: TGTGCCAGTAGTATAACGGTATCTGGAAACACCATATATTTT; CDR3 protein: CASSITVSGNTIYF
J gene: TRBJ2-1; V gene: TRBV11-2; clone size: few; D gene: TRBD2; CDR3 DNA: TGTGCCAGCATGGGACTAGCGATACATGAGCAGTTCTTC; CDR3 protein: CASMGLAIHEQFF
J gene: TRBJ2-3; V gene: TRBV28; clone size: -; D gene: -; CDR3 DNA: TGTGCCAGCAGTGCGCCAGGGACAGATACGCAGTATTTT; CDR3 protein: CASSAPGTDTQYF
J gene: TRBJ1-1; V gene: TRBV29-1; clone size: few; D gene: -; CDR3 DNA: TGCAGCGTGAGGGGACTGATGAACACTGAAGCTTTCTTT; CDR3 protein: CSVRGLMNTEAFF
J gene: TRBJ2-5; V gene: TRBV5-1; clone size: -; D gene: -; CDR3 DNA: TGCGCCAGCAGCTTGGACGGCCGAGGGACCCAGTACTTC; CDR3 protein: CASSLDGRGTQYF
J gene: TRBJ2-5; V gene: TRBV7-9; clone size: few; D gene: -; CDR3 DNA: TGTGCCAGCAGCTTAGGGCTGGGGAAGACCCAGTACTTC; CDR3 protein: CASSLGLGKTQYF
J gene: TRBJ2-5; V gene: TRBV9; clone size: -; D gene: TRBD2; CDR3 DNA: TGTGCCAGCAGCGTAGTTCCTAGCGGGAGCGGGGAGACCCAGTACTTC; CDR3 protein: CASSVVPSGSGETQYF
J gene: TRBJ2-1; V gene: TRBV25-1; clone size: -; D gene: TRBD2; CDR3 DNA: TGTGCCACCCGTGGAGCGGGAGGTTTCTATGAGCAGTTCTTC; CDR3 protein: CATRGAGGFYEQFF
J gene: TRBJ2-3; V gene: TRBV30; clone size: -; D gene: TRBD2; CDR3 DNA: TGTGCCTGGAGTGTACGCCGGACTAGCGGGATCACAGATACGCAGTATTTT; CDR3 protein: CAWSVRRTSGITDTQYF
J gene: TRBJ2-7; V gene: TRBV20-1; clone size: few; D gene: TRBD1; CDR3 DNA: TGCAGTGCGGGGGACAGGGATGAGAAGTACTTC; CDR3 protein: CSAGDRDEKYF
J gene: TRBJ2-1; V gene: TRBV20-1; clone size: once; D gene: -; CDR3 DNA: TGCAGTGCTGGTACTGGTAATGAGCAGTTCTTC; CDR3 protein: CSAGTGNEQFF
J gene: TRBJ1-1; V gene: TRBV10-3; clone size: -; D gene: -; CDR3 DNA: TGTGCCATCAGTGGGACTGCTGATGAAGCTTTCTTT; CDR3 protein: CAISGTADEAFF
J gene: TRBJ2-7; V gene: TRBV30; clone size: few; D gene: -; CDR3 DNA: TGTGCCTGGAGTTCGCAGGTCGGCGAGCAGTACTTC; CDR3 protein: CAWSSQVGEQYF
J gene: TRBJ1-3; V gene: TRBV29-1; clone size: -; D gene: TRBD1; CDR3 DNA: TGCAGCGGCGGGACAGCCCCTGGAAACACCATATATTTT; CDR3 protein: CSGGTAPGNTIYF
J gene: TRBJ1-1; V gene: TRBV30; clone size: few; D gene: -; CDR3 DNA: TGTGCCTGGAGTCCTATTGACCTATCTAACACTGAAGCTTTCTTT; CDR3 protein: CAWSPIDLSNTEAFF
J gene: TRBJ2-4; V gene: TRBV4-1; clone size: -; D gene: TRBD2; CDR3 DNA: TGCGCCAGCAGCCAAGATCAAAGGGACTACCGTAACATTCAGTACTTC; CDR3 protein: CASSQDQRDYRNIQYF
J gene: TRBJ2-7; V gene: TRBV6-1; clone size: few; D gene: -; CDR3 DNA: TGTGCCAGCAGTGAAATGGGAAACGAGCAGTACTTC; CDR3 protein: CASSEMGNEQYF
J gene: TRBJ2-1; V gene: TRBV5-1; clone size: -; D gene: -; CDR3 DNA: TGCGCCAGTAGCAAGTTAGGCAATGAGCAGTTCTTC; CDR3 protein: CASSKLGNEQFF
J gene: TRBJ2-7; V gene: TRBV15; clone size: few; D gene: -; CDR3 DNA: TGTGCCACCAGCAGAGAGCGGTACGAGCAGTACTTC; CDR3 protein: CATSRERYEQYF
J gene: TRBJ2-3; V gene: TRBV4-3; clone size: few; D gene: -; CDR3 DNA: TGCGCCAGCAGCCAAGATACAGGGACAGATACGCAGTATTTT; CDR3 protein: CASSQDTGTDTQYF
J gene: TRBJ2-7; V gene: TRBV19; clone size: -; D gene: TRBD1; CDR3 DNA: TGTGCCAGTAGTAGGGGGACAGCCCGGTCCCACGAGCAGTACTTC; CDR3 protein: CASSRGTARSHEQYF
J gene: TRBJ2-1; V gene: TRBV7-9; clone size: once; D gene: -; CDR3 DNA: TGTGCCAGCAGCCCTAGTGCGGAGCGCGGTCTTGGGTTCTTC; CDR3 protein: CASSPSAERGLGFF
J gene: TRBJ1-5; V gene: TRBV6-6; clone size: -; D gene: -; CDR3 DNA: TGTGCCAGCAGACCAGGACAAGCGGGCCAGCCCCAGCATTTT; CDR3 protein: CASRPGQAGQPQHF
J gene: TRBJ2-1; V gene: TRBV30; clone size: -; D gene: TRBD2; CDR3 DNA: TGTGCCTGGAGTCAACCGGGACTATTCCTCCTCTTC; CDR3 protein: CAWSQPGLFLLF
J gene: TRBJ2-7; V gene: TRBV25-1; clone size: -; D gene: -; CDR3 DNA: TGTGCCAGCCGAGCGGGCTCCTACGAGCAGTACTTC; CDR3 protein: CASRAGSYEQYF
J gene: TRBJ2-7; V gene: TRBV29-1; clone size: few; D gene: TRBD1; CDR3 DNA: TGCAGCGTGACCCGGACAGGGTTGAAGGACGAGCAGTACTTC; CDR3 protein: CSVTRTGLKDEQYF
J gene: TRBJ2-7; V gene: TRBV7-2; clone size: -; D gene: -; CDR3 DNA: TGTGCCAGCAGCTTAGCGGGAGGCTCTAGCTCCTACGAGCAGTACTTC; CDR3 protein: CASSLAGGSSSYEQYF
J gene: TRBJ1-3; V gene: TRBV13; clone size: -; D gene: -; CDR3 DNA: TGTGCCAGCAGCTTGCTGCTCTCTGGAAACACCATATATTTT; CDR3 protein: CASSLLLSGNTIYF
J gene: TRBJ2-7; V gene: TRBV9; clone size: -; D gene: -; CDR3 DNA: TGTGCCAGCAGCCCTTCGGTCGGGATCTGGGAGCAGTACTTC; CDR3 protein: CASSPSVGIWEQYF
J gene: TRBJ2-1; V gene: TRBV29-1; clone size: few; D gene: -; CDR3 DNA: TGCAGCGTACGTGGTAGCAGGGACTACAATGAGCAGTTCTTC; CDR3 protein: CSVRGSRDYNEQFF
J gene: TRBJ2-4; V gene: TRBV28; clone size: few; D gene: -; CDR3 DNA: TGTGCCAGCAGTCCCCCGGGAACATCGCGAAGTATTCAGTACTTC; CDR3 protein: CASSPPGTSRSIQYF
J gene: TRBJ2-7; V gene: TRBV28; clone size: -; D gene: TRBD1; CDR3 DNA: TGTGCCAGCCACACACGGGACAGATTATACGAGCAGTACTTC; CDR3 protein: CASHTRDRLYEQYF